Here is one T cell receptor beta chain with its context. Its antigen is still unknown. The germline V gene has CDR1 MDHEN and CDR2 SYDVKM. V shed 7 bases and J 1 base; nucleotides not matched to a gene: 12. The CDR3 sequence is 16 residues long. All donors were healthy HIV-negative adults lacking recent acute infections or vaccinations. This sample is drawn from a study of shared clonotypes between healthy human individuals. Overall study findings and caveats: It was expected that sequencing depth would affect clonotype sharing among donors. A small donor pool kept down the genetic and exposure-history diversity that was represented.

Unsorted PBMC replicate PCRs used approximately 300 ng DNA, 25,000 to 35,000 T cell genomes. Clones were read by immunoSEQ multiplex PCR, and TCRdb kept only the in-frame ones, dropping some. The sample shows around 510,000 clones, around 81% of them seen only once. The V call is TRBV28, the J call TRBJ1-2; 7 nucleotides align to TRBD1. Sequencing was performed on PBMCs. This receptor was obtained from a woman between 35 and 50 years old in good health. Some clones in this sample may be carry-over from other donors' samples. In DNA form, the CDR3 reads TGTGCCAGCACCGAAAGTTTGGGACAGCTTAACTATGGCTACACCTTC. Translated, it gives CASTESLGQLNYGYTF.